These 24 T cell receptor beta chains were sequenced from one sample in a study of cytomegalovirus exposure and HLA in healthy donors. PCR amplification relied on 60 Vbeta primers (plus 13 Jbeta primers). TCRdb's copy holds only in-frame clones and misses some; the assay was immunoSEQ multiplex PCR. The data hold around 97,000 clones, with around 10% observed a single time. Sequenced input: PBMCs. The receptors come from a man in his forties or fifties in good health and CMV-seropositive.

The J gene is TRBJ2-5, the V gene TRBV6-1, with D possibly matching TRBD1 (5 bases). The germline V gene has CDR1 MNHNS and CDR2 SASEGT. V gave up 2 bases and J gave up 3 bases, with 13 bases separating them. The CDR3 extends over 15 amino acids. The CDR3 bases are TGTGCCAGCAGTGAAATTAGGGGTCGAGAAGAGACCCAGTACTTC. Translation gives CASSEIRGREETQYF.

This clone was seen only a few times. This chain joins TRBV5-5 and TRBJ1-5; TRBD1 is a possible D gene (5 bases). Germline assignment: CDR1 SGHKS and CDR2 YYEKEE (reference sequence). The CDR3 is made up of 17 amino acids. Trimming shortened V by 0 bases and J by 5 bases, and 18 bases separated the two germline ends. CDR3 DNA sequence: TGTGCCAGCAGCTTGGTTGGCTTTGGGGCAGGACATCAGCCCCAGCATTTT. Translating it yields CASSLVGFGAGHQPQHF.

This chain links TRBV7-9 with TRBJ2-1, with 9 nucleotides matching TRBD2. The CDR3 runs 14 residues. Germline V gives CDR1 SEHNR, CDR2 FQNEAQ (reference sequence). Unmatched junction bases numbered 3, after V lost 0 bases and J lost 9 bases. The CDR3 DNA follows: TGTGCCAGCAGCTTAGCGAGACTAGCGGTTGAGCAGTTCTTC. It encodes CASSLARLAVEQFF.

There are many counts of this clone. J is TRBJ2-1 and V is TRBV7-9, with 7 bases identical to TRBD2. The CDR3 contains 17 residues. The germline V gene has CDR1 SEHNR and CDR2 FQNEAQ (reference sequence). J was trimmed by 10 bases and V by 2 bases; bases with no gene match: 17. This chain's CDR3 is CASSLWGGRAAEVEQFF. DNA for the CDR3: TGTGCCAGCAGCTTATGGGGTGGGAGGGCCGCCGAGGTGGAGCAGTTCTTC.

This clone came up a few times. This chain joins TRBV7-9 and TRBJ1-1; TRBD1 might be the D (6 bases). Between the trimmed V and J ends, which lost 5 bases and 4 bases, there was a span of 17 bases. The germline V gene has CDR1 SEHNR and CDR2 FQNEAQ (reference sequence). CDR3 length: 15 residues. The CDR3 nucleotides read TGTGCCAGCAGCCCATCCCAACAGGGACCCACTGAAGCTTTCTTT. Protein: CASSPSQQGPTEAFF. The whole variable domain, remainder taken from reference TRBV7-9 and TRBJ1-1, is DTGVSQNPRHKITKRGQNVTFRCDPISEHNRLYWYRQTLGQGPEFLTYFQNEAQLEKSRLLSDRFSAERPKGSFSTLEIQRTEQGDSAMYLCASSPSQQGPTEAFFGQGTRLTVV.

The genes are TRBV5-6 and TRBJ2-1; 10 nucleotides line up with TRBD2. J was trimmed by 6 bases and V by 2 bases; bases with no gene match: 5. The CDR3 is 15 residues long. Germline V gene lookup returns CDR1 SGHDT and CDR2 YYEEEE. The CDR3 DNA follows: TGTGCCAGCAGCTTCGGACTAGCGGAGTCCAATGAGCAGTTCTTC. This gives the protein CASSFGLAESNEQFF.

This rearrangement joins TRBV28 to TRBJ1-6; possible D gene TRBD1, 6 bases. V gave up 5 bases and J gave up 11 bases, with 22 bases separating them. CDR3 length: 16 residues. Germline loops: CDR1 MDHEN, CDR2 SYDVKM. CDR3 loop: CASSPYPPTGKAPLHF. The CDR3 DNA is TGTGCCAGCAGTCCGTACCCTCCTACAGGGAAGGCACCCCTCCACTTT.

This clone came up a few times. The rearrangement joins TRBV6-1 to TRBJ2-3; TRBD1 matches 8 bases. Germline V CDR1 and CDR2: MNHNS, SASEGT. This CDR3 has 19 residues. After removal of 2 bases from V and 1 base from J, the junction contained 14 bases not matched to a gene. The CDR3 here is CASSERALGTGFRTDTQYF. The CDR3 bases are TGTGCCAGCAGTGAAAGGGCGTTGGGGACAGGCTTCCGCACAGATACGCAGTATTTT.

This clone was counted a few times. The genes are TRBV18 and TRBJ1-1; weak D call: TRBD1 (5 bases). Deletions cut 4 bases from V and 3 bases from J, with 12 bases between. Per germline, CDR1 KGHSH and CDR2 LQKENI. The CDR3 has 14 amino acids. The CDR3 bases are TGTGCCAGCTCACAACAGGAAAGCTACACTGAAGCTTTCTTT. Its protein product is CASSQQESYTEAFF.

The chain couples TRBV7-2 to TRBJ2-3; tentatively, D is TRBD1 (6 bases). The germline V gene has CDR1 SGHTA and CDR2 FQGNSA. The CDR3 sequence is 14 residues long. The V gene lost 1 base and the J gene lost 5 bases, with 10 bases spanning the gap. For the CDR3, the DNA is TGTGCCAGCAGCTTAGTGGGGGCTGGAGATACGCAGTATTTT. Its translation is CASSLVGAGDTQYF.

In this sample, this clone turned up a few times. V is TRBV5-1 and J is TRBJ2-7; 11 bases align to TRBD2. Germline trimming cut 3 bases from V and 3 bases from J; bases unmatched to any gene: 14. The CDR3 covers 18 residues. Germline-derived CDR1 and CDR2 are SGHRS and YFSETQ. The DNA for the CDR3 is TGCGCCAGCAGCTCTTTAGCGGGAGGGCCGCCAACCTACTACGAGCAGTACTTC. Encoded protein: CASSSLAGGPPTYYEQYF.

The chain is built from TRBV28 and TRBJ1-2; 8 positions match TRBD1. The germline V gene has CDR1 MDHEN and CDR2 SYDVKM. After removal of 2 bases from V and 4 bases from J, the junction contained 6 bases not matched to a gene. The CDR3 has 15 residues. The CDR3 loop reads CASSLPGTGLYGYTF. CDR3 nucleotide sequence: TGTGCCAGCAGTTTACCCGGGACAGGCCTCTATGGCTACACCTTC.

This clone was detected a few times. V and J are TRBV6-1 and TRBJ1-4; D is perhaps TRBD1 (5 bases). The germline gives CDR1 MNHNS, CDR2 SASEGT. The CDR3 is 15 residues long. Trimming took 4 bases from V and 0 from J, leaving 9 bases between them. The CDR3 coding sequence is TGTGCCAGCAGTGTGGCAGGGCCAACTAATGAAAAACTGTTTTTT. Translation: CASSVAGPTNEKLFF.

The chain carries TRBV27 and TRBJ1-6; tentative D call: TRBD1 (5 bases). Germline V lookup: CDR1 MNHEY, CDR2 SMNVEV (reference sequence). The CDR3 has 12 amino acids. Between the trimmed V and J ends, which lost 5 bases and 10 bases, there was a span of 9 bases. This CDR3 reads CASSTKGSPLHF. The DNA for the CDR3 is TGTGCCAGCAGTACTAAGGGGTCACCCCTCCACTTT.

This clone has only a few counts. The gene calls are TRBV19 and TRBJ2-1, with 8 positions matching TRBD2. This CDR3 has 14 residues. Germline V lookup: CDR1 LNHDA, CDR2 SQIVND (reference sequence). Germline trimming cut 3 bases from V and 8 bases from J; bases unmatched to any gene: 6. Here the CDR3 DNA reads TGTGCCAGTAGTATGGAGCGGGAGTCCGATGAGCAGTTCTTC. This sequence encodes CASSMERESDEQFF.

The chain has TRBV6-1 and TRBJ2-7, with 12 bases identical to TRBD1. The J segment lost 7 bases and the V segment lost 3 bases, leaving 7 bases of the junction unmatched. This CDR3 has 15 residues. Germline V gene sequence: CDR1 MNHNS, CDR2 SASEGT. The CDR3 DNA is TGTGCCAGCAGTGAGATCGGGACAGGGGGCAAAGAGCAGTACTTC. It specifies CASSEIGTGGKEQYF.

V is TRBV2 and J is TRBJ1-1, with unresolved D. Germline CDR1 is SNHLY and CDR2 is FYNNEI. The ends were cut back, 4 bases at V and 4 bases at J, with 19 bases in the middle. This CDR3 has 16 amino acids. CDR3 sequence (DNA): TGTGCCAGCAGTGGTGAGGGCAGCCTAAGGCCCACTGAAGCTTTCTTT. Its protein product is CASSGEGSLRPTEAFF. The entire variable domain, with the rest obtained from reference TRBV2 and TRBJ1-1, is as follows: EPEVTQTPSHQVTQMGQEVILRCVPISNHLYFYWYRQILGQKVEFLVSFYNNEISEKSEIFDDQFSVERPDGSNFTLKIRSTKLEDSAMYFCASSGEGSLRPTEAFFGQGTRLTVV.

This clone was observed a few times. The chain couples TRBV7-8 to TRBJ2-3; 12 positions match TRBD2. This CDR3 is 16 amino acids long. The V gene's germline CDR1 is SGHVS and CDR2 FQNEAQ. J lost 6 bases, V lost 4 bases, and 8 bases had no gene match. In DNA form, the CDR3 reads TGTGCCAGCAGCTCCTGGACTAGCGGGAATGTGGATACGCAGTATTTT. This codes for CASSSWTSGNVDTQYF.

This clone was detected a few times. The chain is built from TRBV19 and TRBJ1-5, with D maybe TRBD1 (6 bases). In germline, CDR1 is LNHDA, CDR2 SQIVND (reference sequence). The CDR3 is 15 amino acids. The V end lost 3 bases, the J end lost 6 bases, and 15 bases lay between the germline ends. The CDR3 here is CASSIGGRGTQPQHF. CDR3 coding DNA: TGTGCCAGTAGTATCGGGGGGCGCGGGACTCAGCCCCAGCATTTT. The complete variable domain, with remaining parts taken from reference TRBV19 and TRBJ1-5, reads DGGITQSPKYLFRKEGQNVTLSCEQNLNHDAMYWYRQDPGQGLRLIYYSQIVNDFQKGDIAEGYSVSREKKESFPLTVTSAQKNPTAFYLCASSIGGRGTQPQHFGDGTRLSIL.

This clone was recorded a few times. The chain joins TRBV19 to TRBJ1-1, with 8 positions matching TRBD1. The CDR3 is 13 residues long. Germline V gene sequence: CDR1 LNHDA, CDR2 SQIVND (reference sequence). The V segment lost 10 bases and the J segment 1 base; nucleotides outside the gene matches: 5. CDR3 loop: CATRDRPNTEAFF. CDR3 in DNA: TGTGCCACCCGGGACAGGCCGAACACTGAAGCTTTCTTT.

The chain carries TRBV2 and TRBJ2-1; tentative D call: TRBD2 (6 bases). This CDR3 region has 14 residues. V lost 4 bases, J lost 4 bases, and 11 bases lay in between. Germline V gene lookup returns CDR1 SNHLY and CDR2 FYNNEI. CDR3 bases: TGTGCCAGCAGTGGCGGGACGGTATACAATGAGCAGTTCTTC. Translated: CASSGGTVYNEQFF.

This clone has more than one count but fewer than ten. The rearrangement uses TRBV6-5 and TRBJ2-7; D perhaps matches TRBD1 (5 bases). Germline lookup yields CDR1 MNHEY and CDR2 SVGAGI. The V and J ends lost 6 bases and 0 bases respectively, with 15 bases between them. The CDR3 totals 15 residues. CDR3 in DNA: TGTGCCAGCAGCCAGACGCGGCAGGGCTCCTACGAGCAGTACTTC. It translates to CASSQTRQGSYEQYF.

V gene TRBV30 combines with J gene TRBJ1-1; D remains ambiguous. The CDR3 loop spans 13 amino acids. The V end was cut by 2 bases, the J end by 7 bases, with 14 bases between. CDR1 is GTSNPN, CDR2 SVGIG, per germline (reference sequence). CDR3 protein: CAWSPLREGEAFF. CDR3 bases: TGTGCCTGGAGTCCTCTGCGGGAAGGTGAAGCTTTCTTT.

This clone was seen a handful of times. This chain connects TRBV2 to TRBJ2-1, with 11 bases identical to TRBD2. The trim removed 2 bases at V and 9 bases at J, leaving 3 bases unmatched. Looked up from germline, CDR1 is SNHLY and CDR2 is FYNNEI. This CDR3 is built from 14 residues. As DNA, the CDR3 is TGTGCCAGCAGTGAACTAGCGGGAGGATCTGAGCAGTTCTTC. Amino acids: CASSELAGGSEQFF.